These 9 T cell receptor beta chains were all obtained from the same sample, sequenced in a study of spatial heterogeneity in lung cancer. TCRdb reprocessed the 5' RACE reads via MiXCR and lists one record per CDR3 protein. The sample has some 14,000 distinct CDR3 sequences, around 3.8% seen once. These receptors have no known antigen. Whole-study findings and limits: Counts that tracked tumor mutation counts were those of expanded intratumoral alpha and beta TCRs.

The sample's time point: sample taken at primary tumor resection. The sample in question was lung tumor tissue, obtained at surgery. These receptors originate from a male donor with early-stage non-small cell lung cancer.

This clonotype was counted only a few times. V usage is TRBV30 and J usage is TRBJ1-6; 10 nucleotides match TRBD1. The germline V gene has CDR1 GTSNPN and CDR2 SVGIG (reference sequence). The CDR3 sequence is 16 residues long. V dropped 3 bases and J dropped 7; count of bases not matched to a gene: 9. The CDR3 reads CAWRKPRQGANSPLHF. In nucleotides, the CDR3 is TGTGCCTGGAGGAAACCCCGACAGGGGGCGAATTCACCCCTCCACTTT. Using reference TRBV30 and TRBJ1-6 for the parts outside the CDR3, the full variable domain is SQTIHQWPATLVQPVGSPLSLECTVEGTSNPNLYWYRQAAGRGLQLLFYSVGIGQISSEVPQNLSASRPQDRQFILSSKKLLLSDSGFYLCAWRKPRQGANSPLHFGNGTRLTVT.

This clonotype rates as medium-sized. The CDR3 sequence: CASSPVTANYGYTF. For the CDR3, the DNA is TGTGCCAGCAGCCCCGTAACAGCTAACTATGGCTACACCTTC. This chain uses TRBV4-2 with TRBJ1-2; D is undetermined. The CDR3 has 14 amino acids. CDR1 and CDR2 (germline): LGHNA, YNFKEQ. Trimming removed 4 bases at V and 0 bases at J, with 9 bases between.

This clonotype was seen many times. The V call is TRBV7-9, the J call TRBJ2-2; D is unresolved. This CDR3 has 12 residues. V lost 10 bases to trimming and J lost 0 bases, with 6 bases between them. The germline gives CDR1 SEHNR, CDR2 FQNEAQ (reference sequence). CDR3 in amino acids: CAITPNTGELFF. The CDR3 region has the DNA TGTGCCATCACCCCGAACACCGGGGAGCTGTTTTTT.

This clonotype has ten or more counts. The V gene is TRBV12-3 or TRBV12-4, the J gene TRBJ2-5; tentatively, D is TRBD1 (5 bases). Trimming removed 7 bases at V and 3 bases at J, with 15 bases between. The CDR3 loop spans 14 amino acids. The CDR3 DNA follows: TGTGCCAGCACCCTACAGGCGACCGAAGAGACCCAGTACTTC. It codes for CASTLQATEETQYF.

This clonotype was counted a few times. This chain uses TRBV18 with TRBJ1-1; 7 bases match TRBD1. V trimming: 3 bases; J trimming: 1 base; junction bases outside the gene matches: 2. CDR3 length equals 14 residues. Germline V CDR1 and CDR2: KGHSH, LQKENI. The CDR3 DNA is TGTGCCAGCTCACCGGGACAGTGGAACACTGAAGCTTTCTTT. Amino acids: CASSPGQWNTEAFF.

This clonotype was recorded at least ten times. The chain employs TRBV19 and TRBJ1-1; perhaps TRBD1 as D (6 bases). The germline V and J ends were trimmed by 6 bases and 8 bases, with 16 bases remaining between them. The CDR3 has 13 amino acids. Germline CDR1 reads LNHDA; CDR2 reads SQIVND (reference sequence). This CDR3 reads CASSPRGSGEAFF. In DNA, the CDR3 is TGTGCCAGTAGCCCCAGGGGTTCGGGGGAAGCTTTCTTT.

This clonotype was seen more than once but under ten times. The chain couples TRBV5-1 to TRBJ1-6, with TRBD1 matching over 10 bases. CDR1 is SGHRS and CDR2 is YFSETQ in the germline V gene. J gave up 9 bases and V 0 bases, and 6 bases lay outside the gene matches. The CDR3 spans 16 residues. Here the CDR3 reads CASSLDPGQGTSPLHF. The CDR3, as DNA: TGCGCCAGCAGCTTGGATCCGGGACAGGGGACTTCACCCCTCCACTTT.

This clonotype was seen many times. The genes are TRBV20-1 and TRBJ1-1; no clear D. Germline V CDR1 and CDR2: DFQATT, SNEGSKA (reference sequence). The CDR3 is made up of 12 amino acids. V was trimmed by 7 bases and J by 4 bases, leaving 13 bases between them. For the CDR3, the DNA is TGCAGTGGCTATCGTGGTGGCACTGAAGCTTTCTTT. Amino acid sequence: CSGYRGGTEAFF.

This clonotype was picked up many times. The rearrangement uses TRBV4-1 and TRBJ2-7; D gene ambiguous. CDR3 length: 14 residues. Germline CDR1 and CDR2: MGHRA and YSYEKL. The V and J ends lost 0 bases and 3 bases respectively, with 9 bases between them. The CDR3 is CASSQDSLRYEQYF. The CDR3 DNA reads TGCGCCAGCAGCCAAGATTCGCTCCGCTACGAGCAGTACTTC.